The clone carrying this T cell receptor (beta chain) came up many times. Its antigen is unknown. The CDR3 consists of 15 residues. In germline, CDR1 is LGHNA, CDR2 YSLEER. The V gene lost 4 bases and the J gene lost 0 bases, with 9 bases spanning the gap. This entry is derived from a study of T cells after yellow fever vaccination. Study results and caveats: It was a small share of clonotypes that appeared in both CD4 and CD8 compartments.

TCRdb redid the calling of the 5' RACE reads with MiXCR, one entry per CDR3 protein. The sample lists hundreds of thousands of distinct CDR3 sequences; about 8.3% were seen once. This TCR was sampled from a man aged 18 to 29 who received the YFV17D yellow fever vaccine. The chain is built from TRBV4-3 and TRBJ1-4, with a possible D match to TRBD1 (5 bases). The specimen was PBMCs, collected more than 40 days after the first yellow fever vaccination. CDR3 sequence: CASSRQGATNEKLFF. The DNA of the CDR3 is TGCGCCAGCAGCCGACAAGGGGCAACTAATGAAAAACTGTTTTTT.